The source of this T cell receptor (beta chain) is a study of Graves' ophthalmopathy and Graves' hyperthyroidism. The authors amplified TCR beta CDR3 regions from RNA transcripts. An opening RT-PCR round employed HTBI primers and preceded a second-round multiplex PCR. TCRdb independently ran MiXCR on the multiplex PCR reads; one entry per CDR3 protein. The data show about 740,000 distinct CDR3 sequences, 35% to 50% seen once. This clonotype was detected a few times. One end of the junction is discordant with germline, which a read error may explain. The authors diagnosed from clinical symptoms, serum thyroxine, TRAb, thyroid ultrasound and orbital computed tomography. The source of this sequence is an adult man with Graves' ophthalmopathy. Sequenced sample: peripheral blood.

CDR3 in DNA: TGTGCCAGCAGTGATGAAGGGTTCGGCGATCAGCCCCAGCATTTT. Its protein product is CASSDEGFGDQPQHF. The chain joins TRBV24-1 to TRBJ1-5; the D is unclear. CDR1 and CDR2 (germline): KGHDR, SFDVKD. The CDR3 length is 15 residues.